The clone carrying this T cell receptor beta chain was found many times. Its antigen remains unidentified. Time point of the sample: patch test 1, 2 weeks after DPC sensitization. The treatment here: therapeutic diphenylcyclopropenone sensitization with weekly scalp DPC. Total RNA was isolated from unfractionated whole blood. TCRdb fed the RACE reads into MiXCR, producing one record per CDR3 protein. There are around 44,000 distinct CDR3 sequences in the sample; 3.5% to 4% occur only once, and over 25% lies in the top ten. This record comes from a study of human T cells and chemical hapten exposure. Whole-study findings and limits: TCRs at high frequency, those above 1 in 1000, did not change with DPC sensitization.

V shed 1 base, J shed 4 bases, and the junction held 3 bases outside the gene matches. The CDR3 extends over 15 amino acids. CDR1 is MNHEY, CDR2 SVGAGI, per germline. The source is a man over 45 with alopecia areata. Some clones in this sample may be carry-over from other donors' samples. The source material was whole blood, sampled in connection with sensitization to the hapten diphenylcyclopropenone (DPC). This chain connects TRBV6-5 to TRBJ1-4, with 7 bases lining up with TRBD1. CDR3 residues: CASSYWGDSNEKLFF. The CDR3 nucleotides are TGTGCCAGCAGTTACTGGGGGGACAGTAATGAAAAACTGTTTTTT.